The sequence of this T cell receptor beta chain was determined in a study of cytomegalovirus exposure and HLA in healthy donors. Study-level findings and limits: Researchers reported in a later analysis that common viral pathogens appeared linked to several top clusters.

Germline loops: CDR1 LNHDA, CDR2 SQIVND (reference sequence). The CDR3 covers 13 residues. The V gene end was trimmed by 8 bases and the J gene end by 3 bases; junction bases not matched to a gene: 3. The PCR had 60 Vbeta and 13 Jbeta primers. Produced via immunoSEQ multiplex PCR; TCRdb's table is partial and in-frame only. The profile covers approximately 170,000 clones, with roughly 80% appearing a single time and about 2.4% taken by the ten largest. As regards this clone: What it binds is not known.

This chain joins TRBV19 and TRBJ2-2; 7 bases line up with TRBD1. The sequenced sample consisted of PBMCs. The receptor's source is a male donor in good health and CMV-seronegative. The CDR3 DNA is TGTGCCAGTTCCGGGACAGACACCGGGGAGCTGTTTTTT. Translation: CASSGTDTGELFF.